What follows are 6 T cell receptor beta chains derived from one specimen sequenced in a study of shared clonotypes between healthy human individuals (dated by TCRdb to the early 2020s). Library preparation used the immunoSEQ multiplex PCR assay. The table comes from immuneACCESS by way of TCRdb, which keeps in-frame sequences with V and J called. Part of the clones is missing from these tables; in studies checked, under half for an unresolved V gene and the rest for unknown reasons. This sample gives around 940,000 clones in total; around three quarters of them show up just once. The ten largest clones capture around 1.4% of the sample. Sequencing was performed on memory CD4+ T cells sorted from blood. Interpreted using the paper, the cell subset or site label stands for: CD45RA-negative fraction. Source of these receptors: a man between 18 and 35 years old in good health.

The CDR3 nucleotides are TGCGCCAGCAGCCAAGGATCGGGAGACGGGCGCACAGATACGCAGTATTTT. Encoded protein: CASSQGSGDGRTDTQYF. The J gene is TRBJ2-3, the V gene TRBV4-1, with D perhaps matching TRBD2 (6 bases). Deletions cut 1 base from V and 1 base from J, with 15 bases between. This CDR3 is 17 amino acids long. Germline V CDR1 and CDR2: MGHRA, YSYEKL.

V gene TRBV5-1 combines with J gene TRBJ2-2; D remains ambiguous. Trimming removed 1 base from V and 5 bases from J, with 9 bases in between. CDR3 size: 14 residues. Germline CDR1 is SGHRS and CDR2 is YFSETQ. CDR3 amino acids: CASSLNERTGELFF. The CDR3 coding sequence is TGCGCCAGCAGCTTGAACGAGAGGACCGGGGAGCTGTTTTTT.

The chain employs TRBV6-5 and TRBJ1-1, with 7 bases fitting TRBD1. Losses at the gene ends were 2 bases for V and 8 bases for J; bases not matched to a gene: 5. Per the germline V gene, CDR1 is MNHEY and CDR2 is SVGAGI. CDR3 length equals 13 residues. The CDR3 loop is CASSYLDRLEAFF. CDR3 in DNA: TGTGCCAGCAGTTACCTGGACAGGCTCGAAGCTTTCTTT.

This clone was counted between two and nine times. One end of the junction fails to match germline, which may point to a read error. The rearrangement uses TRBV7-2 and TRBJ2-7, with D perhaps matching TRBD2 (5 bases). Per the germline V gene, CDR1 is SGHTA and CDR2 is FQGNSA. CDR3 size: 13 residues. This CDR3 reads CASSLTVAGHPSF. The CDR3 bases are TGTGCCAGCAGCTTAACTGTTGCGGGCCACCCGAGCTTC.

The chain recombines TRBV18 with TRBJ2-3; D is undetermined. The V and J ends lost 1 base and 4 bases respectively, with 9 bases between them. Germline V gives CDR1 KGHSH, CDR2 LQKENI. The CDR3 extends over 14 amino acids. CDR3 DNA: TGTGCCAGCTCACCACGTGGTACCCCAGATACGCAGTATTTT. Protein product: CASSPRGTPDTQYF.

The chain recombines TRBV7-8 with TRBJ2-1; 9 bases agree with TRBD2. V was clipped by 0 bases and J by 10 bases; unmatched bases: 7. Per germline, CDR1 SGHVS and CDR2 FQNEAQ. The CDR3 consists of 15 residues. The CDR3 coding sequence is TGTGCCAGCAGCTTAGCAGGGCGGGGGGGCCTCGAGCAGTTCTTC. Residues: CASSLAGRGGLEQFF.